This T cell receptor (beta chain) was recovered during a study of blood T cells in healthy people across ages. Study at large: The template switching approach captured approximately one barcoded beta molecule for every two T cells.

Combining a sample-barcoded 5' primer with a J-beta primer mix, a second PCR ran for roughly 7 to 12 cycles. Per-sample output comprised a minimum of 3 million paired-end reads containing CDR3. TCRdb recomputed calls from the 5' RACE reads with MiXCR, one row per CDR3 protein. The sample includes approximately 1,100,000 distinct CDR3 sequences, 35% to 55% seen only once; the top ten take 18%. The germline V and J ends were trimmed by 4 bases and 6 bases, with 19 bases remaining between them. This CDR3 is built from 15 residues. Germline V lookup: CDR1 SEHNR, CDR2 FQNEAQ (reference sequence). The sample taken for sequencing was blood. The V call is TRBV7-9, the J call TRBJ2-7, with D perhaps TRBD2 (6 bases). The sequence came from a woman aged 55-69 years in good health. The CDR3 protein is CASSSPGLMGTEQYF. The DNA for the CDR3 is TGTGCCAGCAGCTCTCCGGGACTCATGGGGACCGAGCAGTACTTC.